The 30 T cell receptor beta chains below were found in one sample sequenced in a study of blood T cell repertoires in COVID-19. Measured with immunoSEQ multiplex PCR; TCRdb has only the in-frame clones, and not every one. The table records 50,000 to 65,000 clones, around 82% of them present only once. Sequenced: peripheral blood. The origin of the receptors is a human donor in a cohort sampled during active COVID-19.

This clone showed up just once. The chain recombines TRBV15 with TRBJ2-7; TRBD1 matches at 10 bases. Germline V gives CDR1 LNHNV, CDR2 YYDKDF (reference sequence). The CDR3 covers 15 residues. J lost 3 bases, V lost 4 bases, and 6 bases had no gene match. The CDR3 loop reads CATSKPGQGNYEQYF. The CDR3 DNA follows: TGTGCCACCAGCAAACCGGGACAGGGGAACTACGAGCAGTACTTC.

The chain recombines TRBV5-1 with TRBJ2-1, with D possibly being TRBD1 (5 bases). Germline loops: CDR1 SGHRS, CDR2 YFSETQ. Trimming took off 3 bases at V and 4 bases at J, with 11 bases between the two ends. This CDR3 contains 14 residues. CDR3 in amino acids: CASSWGRRYNEQFF. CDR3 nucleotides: TGCGCCAGCAGCTGGGGCCGGAGATACAATGAGCAGTTCTTC.

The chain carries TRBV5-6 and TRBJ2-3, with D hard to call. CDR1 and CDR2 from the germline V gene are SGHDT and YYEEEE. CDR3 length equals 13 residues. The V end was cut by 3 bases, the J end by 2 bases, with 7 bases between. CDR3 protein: CASSSKLTDTQYF. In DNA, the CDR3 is TGTGCCAGCAGCTCAAAGCTCACAGATACGCAGTATTTT.

The CDR3 loop is CASSPTRAGGFTGANVLTF. The CDR3 coding sequence is TGTGCCAGCAGTCCCACTCGGGCAGGGGGCTTCACTGGGGCCAACGTCCTGACTTTC. The chain uses TRBV2 and TRBJ2-6, with 8 positions matching TRBD1. Per the germline V gene, CDR1 is SNHLY and CDR2 is FYNNEI. J was trimmed by 2 bases and V by 5 bases; bases with no gene match: 14. The CDR3 covers 19 residues.

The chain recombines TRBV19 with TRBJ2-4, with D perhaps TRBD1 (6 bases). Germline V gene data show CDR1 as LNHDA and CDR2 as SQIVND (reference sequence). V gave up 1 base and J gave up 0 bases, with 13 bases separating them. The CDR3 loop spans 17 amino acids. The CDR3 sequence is CASSIVAGQLAKNIQYF. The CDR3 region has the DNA TGTGCCAGTAGTATAGTCGCCGGACAGCTAGCCAAAAACATTCAGTACTTC.

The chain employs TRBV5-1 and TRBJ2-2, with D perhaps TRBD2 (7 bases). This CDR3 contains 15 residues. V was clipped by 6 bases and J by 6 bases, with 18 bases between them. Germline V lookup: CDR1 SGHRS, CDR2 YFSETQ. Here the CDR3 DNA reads TGCGCCAGCACCCCCTTGGGGGGGCATGCCGGGGAGCTGTTTTTT. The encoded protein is CASTPLGGHAGELFF. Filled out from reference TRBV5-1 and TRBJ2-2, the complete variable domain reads KAGVTQTPRYLIKTRGQQVTLSCSPISGHRSVSWYQQTPGQGLQFLFEYFSETQRNKGNFPGRFSGRQFSNSRSEMNVSTLELGDSALYLCASTPLGGHAGELFFGEGSRLTVL.

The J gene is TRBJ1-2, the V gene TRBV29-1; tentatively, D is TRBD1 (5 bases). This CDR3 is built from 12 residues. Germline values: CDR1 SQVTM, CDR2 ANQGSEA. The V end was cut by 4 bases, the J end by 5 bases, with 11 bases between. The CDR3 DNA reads TGCAGCGTTGGTGGGCAGGGTTATGGCTACACCTTC. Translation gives CSVGGQGYGYTF.

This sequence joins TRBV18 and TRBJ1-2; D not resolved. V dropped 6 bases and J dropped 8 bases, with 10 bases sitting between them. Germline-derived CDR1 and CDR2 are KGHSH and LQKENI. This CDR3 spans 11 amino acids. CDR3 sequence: CASSSRAGYTF. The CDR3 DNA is TGTGCCAGCTCTAGTCGAGCGGGCTACACCTTC.

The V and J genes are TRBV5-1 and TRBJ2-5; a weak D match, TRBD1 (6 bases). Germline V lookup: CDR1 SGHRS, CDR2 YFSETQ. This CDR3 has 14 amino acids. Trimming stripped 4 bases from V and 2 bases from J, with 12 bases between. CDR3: CASSPTGLQETQYF. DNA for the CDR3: TGCGCCAGCAGCCCAACAGGGCTTCAAGAGACCCAGTACTTC.

CDR3 sequence: CASRRLAGGSTDTQYF. As DNA, the CDR3 is TGTGCCAGCAGGCGACTAGCGGGGGGTAGCACAGATACGCAGTATTTT. The V gene is TRBV6-6, the J gene TRBJ2-3; TRBD2 matches at 13 bases. This CDR3 region has 16 residues. Germline loops: CDR1 MNHNY, CDR2 SVGAGI (reference sequence). V gave up 6 bases and J gave up 0 bases; unmatched junction bases: 3.

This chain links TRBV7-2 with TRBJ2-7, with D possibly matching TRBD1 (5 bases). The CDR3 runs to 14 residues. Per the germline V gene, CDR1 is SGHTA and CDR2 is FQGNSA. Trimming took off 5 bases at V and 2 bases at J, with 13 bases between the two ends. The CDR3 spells CASSPQGLAYEQYF. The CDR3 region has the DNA TGTGCCAGCAGCCCCCAGGGTTTGGCCTACGAGCAGTACTTC.

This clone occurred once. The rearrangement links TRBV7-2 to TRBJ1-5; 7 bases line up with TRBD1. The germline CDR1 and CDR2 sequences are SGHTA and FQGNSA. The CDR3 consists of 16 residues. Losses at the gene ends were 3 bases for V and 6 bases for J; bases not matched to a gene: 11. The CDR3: CASSFKTGDSGQPQHF. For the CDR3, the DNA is TGTGCCAGCAGCTTTAAAACAGGGGATTCGGGTCAGCCCCAGCATTTT. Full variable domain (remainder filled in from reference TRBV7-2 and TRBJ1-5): GAGVSQSPSNKVTEKGKDVELRCDPISGHTALYWYRQSLGQGLEFLIYFQGNSAPDKSGLPSDRFSAERTGGSVSTLTIQRTQQEDSAVYLCASSFKTGDSGQPQHFGDGTRLSIL.

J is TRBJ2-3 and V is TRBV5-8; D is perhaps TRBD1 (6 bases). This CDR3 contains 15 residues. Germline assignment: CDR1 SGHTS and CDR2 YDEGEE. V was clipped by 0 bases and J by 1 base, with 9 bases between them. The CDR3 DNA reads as TGTGCCAGCAGCTTGGCGAGGACAGGCACAGATACGCAGTATTTT. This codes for CASSLARTGTDTQYF.

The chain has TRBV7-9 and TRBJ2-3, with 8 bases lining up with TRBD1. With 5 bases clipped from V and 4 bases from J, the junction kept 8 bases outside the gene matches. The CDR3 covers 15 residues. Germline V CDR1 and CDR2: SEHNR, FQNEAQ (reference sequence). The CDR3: CASSLKQGGPDTQYF. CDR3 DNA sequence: TGTGCCAGCAGCCTAAAACAGGGGGGCCCAGATACGCAGTATTTT.

The CDR3 sequence is CASSSRTLNTGELFF. Here the CDR3 DNA reads TGTGCCAGCAGCTCTCGGACTCTAAACACCGGGGAGCTGTTTTTT. V usage is TRBV5-4 and J usage is TRBJ2-2, with a possible D match to TRBD2 (5 bases). Trimming shortened V by 3 bases and J by 2 bases, and 11 bases separated the two germline ends. Germline lookup yields CDR1 SGHNT and CDR2 YYREEE (reference sequence). This CDR3 is built from 15 residues.

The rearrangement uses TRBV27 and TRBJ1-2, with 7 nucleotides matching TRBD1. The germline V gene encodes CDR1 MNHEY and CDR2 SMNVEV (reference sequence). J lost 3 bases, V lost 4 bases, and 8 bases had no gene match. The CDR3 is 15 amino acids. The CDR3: CASSSPRQGHYGYTF. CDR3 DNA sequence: TGTGCCAGCAGTTCGCCTAGACAGGGTCACTATGGCTACACCTTC.

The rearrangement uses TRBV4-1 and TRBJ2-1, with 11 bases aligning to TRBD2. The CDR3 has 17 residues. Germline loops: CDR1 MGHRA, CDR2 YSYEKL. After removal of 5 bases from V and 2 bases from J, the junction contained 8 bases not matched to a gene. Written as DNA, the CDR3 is TGCGCCAGCAGCGTCCGACTAGCGGGACTGCCCTACAATGAGCAGTTCTTC. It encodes CASSVRLAGLPYNEQFF.

The CDR3 protein is CASRGPGGAFF. Written as DNA, the CDR3 is TGTGCAAGTCGGGGGCCGGGCGGAGCTTTCTTT. The chain employs TRBV12-2 and TRBJ1-1; the DNA was not compared with TRBD1, the D call given in the table. TRBV12-2 is recorded as a pseudogene. This CDR3 comprises 11 residues.

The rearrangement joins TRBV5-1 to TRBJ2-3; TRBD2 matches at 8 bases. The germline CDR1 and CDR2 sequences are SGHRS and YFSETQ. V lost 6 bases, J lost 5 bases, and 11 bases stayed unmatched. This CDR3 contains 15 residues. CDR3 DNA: TGCGCCAGCACTGAGCGGGGGTCCGCAAGAGATACGCAGTATTTT. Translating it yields CASTERGSARDTQYF.

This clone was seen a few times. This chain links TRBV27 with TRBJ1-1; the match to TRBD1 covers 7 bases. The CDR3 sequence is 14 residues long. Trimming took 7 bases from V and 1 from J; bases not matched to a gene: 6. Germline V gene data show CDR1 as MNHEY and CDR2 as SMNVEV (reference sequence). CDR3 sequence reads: CASNRQGPNTEAFF. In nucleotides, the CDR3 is TGTGCCAGCAACCGACAGGGCCCGAACACTGAAGCTTTCTTT.

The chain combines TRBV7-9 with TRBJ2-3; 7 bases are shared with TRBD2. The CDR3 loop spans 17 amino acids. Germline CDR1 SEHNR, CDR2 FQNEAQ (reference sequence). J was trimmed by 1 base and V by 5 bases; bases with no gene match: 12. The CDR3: CASSRREGPVGTDTQYF. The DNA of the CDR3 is TGTGCCAGCAGCCGAAGGGAGGGCCCGGTTGGCACAGATACGCAGTATTTT.

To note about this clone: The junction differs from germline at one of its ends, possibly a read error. The CDR3, as DNA: TGCAGTACTAGTAGGTGGGAGGCGACCTACGAGCAGTACTTC. Translation gives CSTSRWEATYEQYF. J is TRBJ2-7 and V is TRBV20-1; D is perhaps TRBD2 (6 bases). The CDR3 length is 14 residues. Germline CDR1 and CDR2: DFQATT and SNEGSKA (reference sequence).

CDR3 sequence (DNA): TGTGCCAGCAGTTTAAGGGGTTCGGACAATGAGCAGTTCTTC. It translates to CASSLRGSDNEQFF. This rearrangement joins TRBV27 to TRBJ2-1, with D perhaps matching TRBD1 (5 bases). CDR1 and CDR2 (germline): MNHEY, SMNVEV (reference sequence). V shed 2 bases and J shed 5 bases, with 10 bases lying between them. The CDR3 length is 14 residues.

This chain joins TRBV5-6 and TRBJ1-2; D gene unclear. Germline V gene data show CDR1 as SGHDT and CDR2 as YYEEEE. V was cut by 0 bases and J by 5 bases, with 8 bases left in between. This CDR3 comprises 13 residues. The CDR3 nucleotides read TGTGCCAGCAGCTTGGTTACAGCTTATGGCTACACCTTC. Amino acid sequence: CASSLVTAYGYTF.

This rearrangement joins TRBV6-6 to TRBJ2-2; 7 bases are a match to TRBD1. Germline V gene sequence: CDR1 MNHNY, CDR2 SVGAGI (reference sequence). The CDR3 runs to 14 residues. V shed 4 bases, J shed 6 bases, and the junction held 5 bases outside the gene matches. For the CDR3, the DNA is TGTGCCAGCAGTTCACAGGGGTCGGCCGGGGAGCTGTTTTTT. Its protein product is CASSSQGSAGELFF.

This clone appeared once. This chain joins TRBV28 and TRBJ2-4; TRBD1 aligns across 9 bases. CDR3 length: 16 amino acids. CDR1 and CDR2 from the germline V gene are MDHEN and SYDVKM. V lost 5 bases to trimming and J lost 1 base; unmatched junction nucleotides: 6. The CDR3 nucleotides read TGTGCCAGCAGTCCTGGGACAGGGATTGCCAAAAACATTCAGTACTTC. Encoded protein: CASSPGTGIAKNIQYF.

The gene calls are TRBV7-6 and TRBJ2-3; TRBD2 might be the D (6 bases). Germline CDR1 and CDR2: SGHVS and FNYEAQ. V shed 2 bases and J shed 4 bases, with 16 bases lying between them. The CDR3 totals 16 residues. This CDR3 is CASSLYTAGSPDTQYF. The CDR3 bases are TGTGCCAGCAGCTTATATACGGCGGGGAGCCCAGATACGCAGTATTTT.

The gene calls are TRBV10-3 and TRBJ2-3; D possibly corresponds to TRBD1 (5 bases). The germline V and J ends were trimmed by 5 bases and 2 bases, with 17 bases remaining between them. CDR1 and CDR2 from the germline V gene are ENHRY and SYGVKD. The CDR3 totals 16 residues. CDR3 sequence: CAISKGLTDSTDTQYF. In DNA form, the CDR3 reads TGTGCCATCAGTAAGGGTTTGACAGACTCCACAGATACGCAGTATTTT.

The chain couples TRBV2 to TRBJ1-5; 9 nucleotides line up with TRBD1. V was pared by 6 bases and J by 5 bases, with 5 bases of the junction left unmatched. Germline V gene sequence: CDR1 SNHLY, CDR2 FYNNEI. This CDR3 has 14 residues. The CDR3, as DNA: TGTGCCAGCAGCTCACAGGGGGCGGATCAGCCCCAGCATTTT. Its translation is CASSSQGADQPQHF.

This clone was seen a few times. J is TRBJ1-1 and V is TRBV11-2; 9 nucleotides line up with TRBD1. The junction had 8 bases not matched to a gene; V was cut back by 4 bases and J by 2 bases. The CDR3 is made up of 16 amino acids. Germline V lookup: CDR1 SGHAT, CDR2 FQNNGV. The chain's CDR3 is CASSSGTGSSNTEAFF. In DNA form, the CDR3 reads TGTGCCAGCAGCTCCGGGACAGGGTCCTCTAACACTGAAGCTTTCTTT. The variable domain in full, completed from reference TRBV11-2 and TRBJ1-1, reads EAGVAQSPRYKIIEKRQSVAFWCNPISGHATLYWYQQILGQGPKLLIQFQNNGVVDDSQLPKDRFSAERLKGVDSTLKIQPAKLEDSAVYLCASSSGTGSSNTEAFFGQGTRLTVV.